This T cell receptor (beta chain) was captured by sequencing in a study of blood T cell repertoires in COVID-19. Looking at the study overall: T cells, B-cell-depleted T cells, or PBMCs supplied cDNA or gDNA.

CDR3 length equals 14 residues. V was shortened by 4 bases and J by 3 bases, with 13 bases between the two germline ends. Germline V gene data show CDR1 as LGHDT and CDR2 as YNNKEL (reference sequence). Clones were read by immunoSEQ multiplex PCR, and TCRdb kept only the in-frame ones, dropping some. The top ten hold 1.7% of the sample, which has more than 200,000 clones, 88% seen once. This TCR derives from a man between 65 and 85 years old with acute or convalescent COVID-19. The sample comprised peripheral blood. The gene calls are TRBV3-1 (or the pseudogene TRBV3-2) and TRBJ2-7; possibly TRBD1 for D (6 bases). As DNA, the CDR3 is TGTGCCAGCAGCCCCTCGACAGGAAGCTACGAGCAGTACTTC. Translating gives CASSPSTGSYEQYF.